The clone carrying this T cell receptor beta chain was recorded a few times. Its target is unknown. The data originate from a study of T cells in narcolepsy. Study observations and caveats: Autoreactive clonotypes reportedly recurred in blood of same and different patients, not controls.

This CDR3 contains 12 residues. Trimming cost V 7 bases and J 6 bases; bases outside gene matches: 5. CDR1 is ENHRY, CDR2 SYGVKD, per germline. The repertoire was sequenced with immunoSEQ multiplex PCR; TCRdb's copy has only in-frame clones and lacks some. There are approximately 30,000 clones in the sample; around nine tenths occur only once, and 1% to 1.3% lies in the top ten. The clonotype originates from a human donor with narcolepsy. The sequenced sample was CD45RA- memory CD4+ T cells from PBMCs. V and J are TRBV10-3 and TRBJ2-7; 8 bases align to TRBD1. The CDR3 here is CAITQGAGEQYF. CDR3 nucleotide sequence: TGTGCCATCACGCAGGGGGCGGGCGAGCAGTACTTC.